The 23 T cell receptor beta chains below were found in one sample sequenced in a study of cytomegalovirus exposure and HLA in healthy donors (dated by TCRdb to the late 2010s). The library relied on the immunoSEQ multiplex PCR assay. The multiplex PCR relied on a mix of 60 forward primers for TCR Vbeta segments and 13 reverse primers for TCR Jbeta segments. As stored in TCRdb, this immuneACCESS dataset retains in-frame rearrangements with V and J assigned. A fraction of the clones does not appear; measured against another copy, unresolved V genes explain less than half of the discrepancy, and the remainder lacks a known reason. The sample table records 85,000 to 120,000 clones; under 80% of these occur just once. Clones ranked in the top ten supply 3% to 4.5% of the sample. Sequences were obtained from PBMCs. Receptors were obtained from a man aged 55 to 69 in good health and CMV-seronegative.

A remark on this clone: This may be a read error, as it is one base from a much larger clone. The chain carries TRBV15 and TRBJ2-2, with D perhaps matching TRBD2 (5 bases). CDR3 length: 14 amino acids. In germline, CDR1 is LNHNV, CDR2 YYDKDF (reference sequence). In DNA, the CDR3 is TGTGCCGCCAGCAGAGATGGGGAGACCGGGGAGCTGTTTTTT. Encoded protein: CAASRDGETGELFF.

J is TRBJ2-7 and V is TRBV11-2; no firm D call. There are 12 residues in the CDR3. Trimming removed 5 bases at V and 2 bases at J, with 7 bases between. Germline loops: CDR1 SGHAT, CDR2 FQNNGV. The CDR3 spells CASSPEPYEQYF. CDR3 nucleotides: TGTGCCAGCAGCCCAGAACCCTACGAGCAGTACTTC.

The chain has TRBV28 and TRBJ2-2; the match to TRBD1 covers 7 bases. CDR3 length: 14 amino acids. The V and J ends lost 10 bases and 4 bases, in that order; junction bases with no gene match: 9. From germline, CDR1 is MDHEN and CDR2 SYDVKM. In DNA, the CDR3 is TGTGCCATCTGGACAGGTCAGGGCACCGGGGAGCTGTTTTTT. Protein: CAIWTGQGTGELFF.

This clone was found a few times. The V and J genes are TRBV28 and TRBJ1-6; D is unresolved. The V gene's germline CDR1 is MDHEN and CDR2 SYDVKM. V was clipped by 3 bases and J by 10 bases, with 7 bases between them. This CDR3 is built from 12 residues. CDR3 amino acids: CASSLLRSPLHF. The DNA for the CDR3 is TGTGCCAGCAGTTTGCTACGGTCACCCCTCCACTTT.

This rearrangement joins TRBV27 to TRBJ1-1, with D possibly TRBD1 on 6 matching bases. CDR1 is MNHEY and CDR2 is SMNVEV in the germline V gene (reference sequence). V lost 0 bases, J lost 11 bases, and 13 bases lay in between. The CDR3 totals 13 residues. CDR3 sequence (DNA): TGTGCCAGCAGTTTATCGAAAAAGGGGGAGGCTTTCTTT. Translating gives CASSLSKKGEAFF.

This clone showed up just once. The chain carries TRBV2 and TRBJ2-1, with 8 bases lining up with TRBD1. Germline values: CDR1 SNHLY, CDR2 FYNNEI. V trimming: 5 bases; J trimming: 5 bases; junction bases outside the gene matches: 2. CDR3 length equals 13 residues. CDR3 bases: TGTGCCAGCAGTCCGGACAGGGACAATGAGCAGTTCTTC. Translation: CASSPDRDNEQFF.

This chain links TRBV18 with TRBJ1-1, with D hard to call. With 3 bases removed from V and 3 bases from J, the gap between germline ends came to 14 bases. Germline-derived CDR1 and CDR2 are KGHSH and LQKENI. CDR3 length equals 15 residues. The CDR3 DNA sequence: TGTGCCAGCTCACCTCGCTCAGGTTCTGACACTGAAGCTTTCTTT. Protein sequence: CASSPRSGSDTEAFF.

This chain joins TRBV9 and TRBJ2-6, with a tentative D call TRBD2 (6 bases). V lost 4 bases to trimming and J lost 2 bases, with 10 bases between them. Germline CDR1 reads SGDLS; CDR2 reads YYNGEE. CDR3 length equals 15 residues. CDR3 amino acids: CASSRTGAGANVLTF. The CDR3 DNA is TGTGCCAGCAGCCGGACGGGGGCTGGGGCCAACGTCCTGACTTTC.

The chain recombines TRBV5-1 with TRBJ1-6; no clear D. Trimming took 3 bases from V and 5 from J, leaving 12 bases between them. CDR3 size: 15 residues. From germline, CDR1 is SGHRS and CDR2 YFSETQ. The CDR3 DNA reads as TGCGCCAGCAGCTCCAGAGTCGGGGATAATTCACCCCTCCACTTT. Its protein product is CASSSRVGDNSPLHF.

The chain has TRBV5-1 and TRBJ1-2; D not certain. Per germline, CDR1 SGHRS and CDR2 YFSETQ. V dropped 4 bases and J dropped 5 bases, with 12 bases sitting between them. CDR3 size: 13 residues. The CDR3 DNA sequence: TGCGCCAGCAGCGCATTGACGGGTTATGGCTACACCTTC. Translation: CASSALTGYGYTF.

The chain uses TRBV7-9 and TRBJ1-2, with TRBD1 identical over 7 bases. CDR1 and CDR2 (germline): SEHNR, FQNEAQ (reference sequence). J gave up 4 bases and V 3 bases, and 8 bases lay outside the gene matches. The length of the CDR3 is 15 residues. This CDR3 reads CASSLGTGVAYGYTF. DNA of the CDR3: TGTGCCAGCAGCTTGGGCACAGGGGTGGCCTATGGCTACACCTTC. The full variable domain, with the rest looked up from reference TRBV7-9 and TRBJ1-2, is DTGVSQNPRHKITKRGQNVTFRCDPISEHNRLYWYRQTLGQGPEFLTYFQNEAQLEKSRLLSDRFSAERPKGSFSTLEIQRTEQGDSAMYLCASSLGTGVAYGYTFGSGTRLTVV.

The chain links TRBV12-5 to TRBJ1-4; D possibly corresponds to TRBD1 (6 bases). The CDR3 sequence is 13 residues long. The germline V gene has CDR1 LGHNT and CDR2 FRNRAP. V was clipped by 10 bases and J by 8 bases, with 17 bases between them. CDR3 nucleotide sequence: TGTGCTACTCCCGGGGGGCTGGAAGAAAAACTGTTTTTT. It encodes CATPGGLEEKLFF.

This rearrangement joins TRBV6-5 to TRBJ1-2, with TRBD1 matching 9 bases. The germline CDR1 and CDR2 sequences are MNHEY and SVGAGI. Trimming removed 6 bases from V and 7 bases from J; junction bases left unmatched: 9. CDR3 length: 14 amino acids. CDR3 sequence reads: CASSLGQGKVGYTF. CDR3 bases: TGTGCCAGCAGCCTCGGACAGGGGAAAGTTGGCTACACCTTC.

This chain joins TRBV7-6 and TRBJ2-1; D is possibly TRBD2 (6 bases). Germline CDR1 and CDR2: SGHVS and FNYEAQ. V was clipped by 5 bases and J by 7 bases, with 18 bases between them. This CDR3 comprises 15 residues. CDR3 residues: CASSEIRLALNEQFF. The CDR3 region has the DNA TGTGCCAGCAGCGAAATCCGGCTAGCGCTGAATGAGCAGTTCTTC.

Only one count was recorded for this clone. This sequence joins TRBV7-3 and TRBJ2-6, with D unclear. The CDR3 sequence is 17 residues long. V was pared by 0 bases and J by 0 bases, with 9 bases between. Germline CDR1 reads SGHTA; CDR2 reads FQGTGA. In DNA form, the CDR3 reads TGTGCCAGCAGCTTAACGTTTGACAACTCTGGGGCCAACGTCCTGACTTTC. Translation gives CASSLTFDNSGANVLTF.

The DNA of the CDR3 is TGTGCCAGCAGTTCACAGGGGAGTAGCATAAAAGCTTTCTTT. Translating gives CASSSQGSSIKAFF. This chain uses TRBV6-5 with TRBJ1-1; TRBD1 matches 7 bases. V dropped 4 bases and J dropped 9; count of bases not matched to a gene: 11. Germline values: CDR1 MNHEY, CDR2 SVGAGI. This CDR3 region has 14 residues.

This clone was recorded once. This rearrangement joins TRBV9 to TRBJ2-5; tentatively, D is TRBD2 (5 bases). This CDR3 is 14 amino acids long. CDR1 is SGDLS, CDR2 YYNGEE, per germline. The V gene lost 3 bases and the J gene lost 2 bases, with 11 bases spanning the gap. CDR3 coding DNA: TGTGCCAGCAGCGGAGCCTCGGGACAAGAGACCCAGTACTTC. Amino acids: CASSGASGQETQYF.

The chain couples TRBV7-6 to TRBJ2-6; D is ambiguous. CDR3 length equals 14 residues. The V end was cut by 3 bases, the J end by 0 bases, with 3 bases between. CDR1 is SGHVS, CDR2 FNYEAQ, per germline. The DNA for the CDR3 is TGTGCCAGCAGCTTCAACTCTGGGGCCAACGTCCTGACTTTC. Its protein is CASSFNSGANVLTF.

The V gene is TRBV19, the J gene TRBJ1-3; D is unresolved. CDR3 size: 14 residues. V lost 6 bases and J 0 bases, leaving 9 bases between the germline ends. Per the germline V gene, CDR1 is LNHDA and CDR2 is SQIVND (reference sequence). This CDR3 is CASSNGNSGNTIYF. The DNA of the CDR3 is TGTGCCAGTAGCAACGGTAACTCTGGAAACACCATATATTTT.

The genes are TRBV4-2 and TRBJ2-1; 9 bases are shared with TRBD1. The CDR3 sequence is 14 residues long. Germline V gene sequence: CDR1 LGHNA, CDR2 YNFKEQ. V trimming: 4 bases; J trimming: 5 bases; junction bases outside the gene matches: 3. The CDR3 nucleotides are TGTGCCAGCAGCCGGGACAGGGTAGACAATGAGCAGTTCTTC. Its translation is CASSRDRVDNEQFF.

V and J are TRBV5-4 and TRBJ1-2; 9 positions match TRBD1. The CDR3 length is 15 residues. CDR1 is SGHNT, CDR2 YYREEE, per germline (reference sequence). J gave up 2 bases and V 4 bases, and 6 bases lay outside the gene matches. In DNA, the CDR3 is TGTGCCAGCAGCCTGGGACAGGGTAAAAACTATGGCTACACCTTC. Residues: CASSLGQGKNYGYTF.

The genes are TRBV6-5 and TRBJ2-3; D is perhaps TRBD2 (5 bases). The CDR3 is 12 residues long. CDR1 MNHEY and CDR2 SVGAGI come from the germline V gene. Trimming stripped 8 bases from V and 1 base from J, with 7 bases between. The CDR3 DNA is TGTGCCAGCCGTAGCGGCACAGATACGCAGTATTTT. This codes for CASRSGTDTQYF.

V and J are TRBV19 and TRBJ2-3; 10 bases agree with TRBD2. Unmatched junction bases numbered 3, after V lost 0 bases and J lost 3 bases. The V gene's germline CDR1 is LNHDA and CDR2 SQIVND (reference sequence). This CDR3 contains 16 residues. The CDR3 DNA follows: TGTGCCAGTAGTATAGATCAGCGGGGGGGGACAGATACGCAGTATTTT. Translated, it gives CASSIDQRGGTDTQYF.